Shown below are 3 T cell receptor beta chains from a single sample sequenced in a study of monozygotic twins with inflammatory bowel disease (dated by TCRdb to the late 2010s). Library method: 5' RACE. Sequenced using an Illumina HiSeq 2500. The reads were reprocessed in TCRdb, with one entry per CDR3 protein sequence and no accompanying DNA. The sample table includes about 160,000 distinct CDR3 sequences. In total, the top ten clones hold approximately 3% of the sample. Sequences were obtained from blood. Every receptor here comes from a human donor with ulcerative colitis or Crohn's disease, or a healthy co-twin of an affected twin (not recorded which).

CDR3 in amino acids: CASSQIPGQGYNEQFF. V and J are TRBV4-1 and TRBJ2-1; there is no DNA to check the TCRdb D call of TRBD1. Germline-derived CDR1 and CDR2 are MGHRA and YSYEKL. The CDR3 has 16 amino acids.

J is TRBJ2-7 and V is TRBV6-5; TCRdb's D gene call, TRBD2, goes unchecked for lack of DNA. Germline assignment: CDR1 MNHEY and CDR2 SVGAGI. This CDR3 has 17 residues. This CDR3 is CASSYVAGGPKVYEQYF.

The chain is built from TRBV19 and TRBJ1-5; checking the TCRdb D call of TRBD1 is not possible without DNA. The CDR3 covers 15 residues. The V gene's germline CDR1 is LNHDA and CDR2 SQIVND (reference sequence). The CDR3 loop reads CASAPREYSNQPQHF.